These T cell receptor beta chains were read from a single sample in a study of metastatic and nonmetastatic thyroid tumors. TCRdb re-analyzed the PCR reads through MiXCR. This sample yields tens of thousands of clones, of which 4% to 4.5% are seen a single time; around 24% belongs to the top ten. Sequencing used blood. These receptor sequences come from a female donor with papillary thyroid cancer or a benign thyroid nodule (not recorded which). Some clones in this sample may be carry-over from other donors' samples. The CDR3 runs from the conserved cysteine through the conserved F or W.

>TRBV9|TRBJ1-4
CASSTLGQGNEKLFF
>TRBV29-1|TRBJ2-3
CSVRAVYSTDTQYF
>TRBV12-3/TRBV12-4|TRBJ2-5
CASSFTFLETQYF
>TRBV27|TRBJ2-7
CASSLGLAGGEQYF
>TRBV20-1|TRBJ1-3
CSVLPLQGRPDAGGNTIYF
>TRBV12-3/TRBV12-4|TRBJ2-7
CASRMGSYEQYF
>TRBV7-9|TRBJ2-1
CASSQGGRPAHEQFF
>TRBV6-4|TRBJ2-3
CASELTDTQYF
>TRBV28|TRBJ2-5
CASSLIGETQYF
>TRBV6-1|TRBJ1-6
CASSDDGDNSPLHF
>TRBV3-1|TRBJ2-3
CASSQEAGVSTDTQYF
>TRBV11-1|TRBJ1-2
CASSSQGKNGYTF
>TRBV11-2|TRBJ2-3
CASSPRLARADTQYF
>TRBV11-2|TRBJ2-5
CASSPPGQGVRMETQYF
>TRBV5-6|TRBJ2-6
CASSLYLSSGANVLTF
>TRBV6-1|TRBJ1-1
CASSEVGLRNTEAFF
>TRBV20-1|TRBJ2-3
CSANPPSGRNTQYF
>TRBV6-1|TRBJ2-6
CASSPALARSSGANVLTF
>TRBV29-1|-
CSVVWGSSYNDQFF
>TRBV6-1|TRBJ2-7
CASNRPGSYEQYF
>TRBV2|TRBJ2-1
CASSIEETRYNEQFF
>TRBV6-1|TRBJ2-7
CASSLSSGNEQYF
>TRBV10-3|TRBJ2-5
CAISERSETQYF
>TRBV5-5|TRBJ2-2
CASSFQDTGELFF
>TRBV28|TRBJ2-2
CASGLAGRSGELFF
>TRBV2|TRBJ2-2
CASNRLAGATGELFF
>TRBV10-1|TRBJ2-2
CASSEDNTGELFF
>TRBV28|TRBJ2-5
CASSLAGGEKTQYF
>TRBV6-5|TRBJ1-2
CASSYSVPGLDNYGYTF
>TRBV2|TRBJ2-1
CASTRALTAGGHYNEQFF
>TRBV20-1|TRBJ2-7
CSARESWGEQYF
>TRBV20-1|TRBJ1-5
CSARARRGMGFNQPQHF
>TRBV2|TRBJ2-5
CASKDTGARETQYF
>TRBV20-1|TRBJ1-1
CSTPPEGRGEAFF
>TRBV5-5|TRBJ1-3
CASSFVITAASGNTIYF
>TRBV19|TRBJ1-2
CASSPGGRAAAWNGYTF
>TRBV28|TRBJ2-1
CASSDQTGTSYNEQFF
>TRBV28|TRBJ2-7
CASSLLGGCERYF
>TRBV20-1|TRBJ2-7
CSATTDIYEQYF
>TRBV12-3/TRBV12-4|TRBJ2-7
CVSSLGARLVEQYF
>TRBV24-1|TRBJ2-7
CATSDDWSYEQYF
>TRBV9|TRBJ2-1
CASSANSVGSYNEQFF
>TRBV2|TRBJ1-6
CASSGHGAPSPPHF
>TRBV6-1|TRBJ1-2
CASSPLREGDGYTF
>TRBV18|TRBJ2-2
CASSPLETDTGELFF
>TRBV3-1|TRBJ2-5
CASSRTGSGETQYF
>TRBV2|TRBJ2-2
CASRGGLAIGELFF
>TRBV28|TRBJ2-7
CASSLYRTEYEQYF
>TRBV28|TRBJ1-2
CASSLFVGNYGYTF
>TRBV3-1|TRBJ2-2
CASSQGDTGELFF
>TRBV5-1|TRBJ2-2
CASSLGQANTGELYF
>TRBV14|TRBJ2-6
CASSLIGSGANVLTF
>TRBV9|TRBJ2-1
CASSVAGEGYNEQFF
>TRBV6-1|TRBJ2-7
CASGRSISGYEQYF